One sample yielded the 30 T cell receptor beta chains listed below, sequenced in a study of blood T cells in healthy people across ages. Then a second PCR, running roughly 7 to 11 cycles, was carried out with a sample-barcoded 5' primer and a J-beta primer mix. TCRdb recomputed calls from the 5' RACE reads with MiXCR, one row per CDR3 protein. The repertoire holds roughly 1.9 million distinct CDR3 sequences, with 39% as singletons. Sequenced material: blood. These receptors all come from a human donor in good health.

V usage is TRBV11-2 and J usage is TRBJ1-4, with a weak D call TRBD1 (5 bases). With 5 bases removed from V and 6 bases from J, the gap between germline ends came to 16 bases. From germline, CDR1 is SGHAT and CDR2 FQNNGV. The CDR3 sequence is 15 residues long. This CDR3 reads CASSPDLAGYEKLFF. The CDR3 nucleotides are TGTGCCAGCAGCCCAGACCTGGCAGGGTATGAAAAACTGTTTTTT. Combining the CDR3 with reference TRBV11-2 and TRBJ1-4 gives the whole variable domain EAGVAQSPRYKIIEKRQSVAFWCNPISGHATLYWYQQILGQGPKLLIQFQNNGVVDDSQLPKDRFSAERLKGVDSTLKIQPAKLEDSAVYLCASSPDLAGYEKLFFGSGTQLSVL.

The chain uses TRBV4-2 and TRBJ2-3, with TRBD2 matching 8 bases. Trimming at V came to 1 base and at J to 2 bases, leaving 11 bases not matched to a gene. The CDR3 consists of 18 residues. The V gene's germline CDR1 is LGHNA and CDR2 YNFKEQ. The CDR3 region is CASSQAPSAGGYTDTQYF. DNA for the CDR3: TGTGCCAGCAGCCAAGCCCCCTCGGCGGGGGGTTACACAGATACGCAGTATTTT.

Worth noting for this clonotype: Since no conserved phenylalanine or tryptophan closes the CDR3, a read error is the likely cause. The DNA for the CDR3 is TGTGCCAGCAGCCCGCCGGGTTGGAATTCACCCCTCCACGTT. It codes for CASSPPGWNSPLHV. The V and J genes are TRBV14 and TRBJ1-6; D gene uncertain. This CDR3 is 14 amino acids long. V gave up 4 bases and J gave up 7 bases, with 11 bases separating them. Germline assignment: CDR1 SGHDN and CDR2 FVKESK.

The rearrangement uses TRBV6-5 and TRBJ2-1; D perhaps matches TRBD2 (6 bases). V lost 6 bases and J lost 9, with 18 bases in between. CDR1 and CDR2 (germline): MNHEY, SVGAGI. The CDR3 extends over 14 amino acids. This CDR3 reads CASRYTGSAVEQFF. CDR3 in DNA: TGTGCCAGCAGGTACACCGGGAGTGCGGTTGAGCAGTTCTTC.

This clonotype has just a few counts. The chain recombines TRBV7-2 with TRBJ2-5; 9 bases line up with TRBD2. Germline CDR1 is SGHTA and CDR2 is FQGNSA. Germline trimming cut 6 bases from V and 3 bases from J; bases unmatched to any gene: 8. This CDR3 is built from 15 residues. The CDR3 DNA reads TGTGCCAGCAGTCGAAATGGCGGGGGGGAAGAGACCCAGTACTTC. Residues: CASSRNGGGEETQYF.

Only a few counts were recorded for this clonotype. The V gene is TRBV5-1, the J gene TRBJ2-7; 8 nucleotides agree with TRBD1. V was clipped by 4 bases and J by 6 bases; unmatched bases: 15. Germline V gives CDR1 SGHRS, CDR2 YFSETQ. The CDR3 sequence is 16 residues long. The CDR3 protein is CASSPTDRGRTFEQYF. The CDR3 DNA is TGCGCCAGCAGCCCGACAGACAGGGGAAGGACCTTCGAGCAGTACTTC.

This chain joins TRBV29-1 and TRBJ1-5, with D possibly TRBD1 on 5 matching bases. V lost 6 bases and J 8 bases, leaving 23 bases between the germline ends. The CDR3 extends over 15 amino acids. The V gene's germline CDR1 is SQVTM and CDR2 ANQGSEA. CDR3 protein: CSVSPRNDKGEPQHF. The CDR3 nucleotides are TGCAGCGTGTCCCCACGCAACGATAAAGGGGAGCCCCAGCATTTT.

This sequence joins TRBV2 and TRBJ2-1; D remains ambiguous. In germline, CDR1 is SNHLY, CDR2 FYNNEI. CDR3 size: 13 residues. Trimming removed 8 bases at V and 4 bases at J, with 12 bases between. The CDR3, as DNA: TGTGCCAGCCAAGATGGAACGTACAATGAGCAGTTCTTC. Translated, it gives CASQDGTYNEQFF. The whole variable domain, filled in from reference TRBV2 and TRBJ2-1, reads EPEVTQTPSHQVTQMGQEVILRCVPISNHLYFYWYRQILGQKVEFLVSFYNNEISEKSEIFDDQFSVERPDGSNFTLKIRSTKLEDSAMYFCASQDGTYNEQFFGPGTRLTVL.

This clonotype appeared a single time. The junction does not match germline at one end; this may be a read error. The chain employs TRBV5-6 and TRBJ2-1; TRBD1 aligns across 8 bases. CDR1 is SGHDT and CDR2 is YYEEEE in the germline V gene. The CDR3 is 12 residues long. CDR3 region: CAGSLDREKQFF. The CDR3 DNA reads TGTGCCGGCAGCTTGGACAGGGAAAAGCAGTTCTTC.

This chain joins TRBV12-3 or TRBV12-4 and TRBJ2-4; D is ambiguous. The J call is doubtful: the DNA matches TRBJ2-5 better. The CDR3 totals 15 residues. The CDR3 loop is CASSFWQSEPETQYF. In DNA, the CDR3 is TGTGCCAGCAGTTTTTGGCAGTCGGAACCGGAGACCCAGTACTTC.

The chain carries TRBV20-1 and TRBJ2-1; 9 nucleotides line up with TRBD2. The length of the CDR3 is 13 residues. Germline assignment: CDR1 DFQATT and CDR2 SNEGSKA (reference sequence). In DNA, the CDR3 is TGCAGAGGCGGGACTAGCTACGGCAATGAGCAGTTCTTC. This translates into CRGGTSYGNEQFF.

Only a few counts were recorded for this clonotype. The chain joins TRBV29-1 to TRBJ2-1; 9 bases are shared with TRBD1. Germline trimming cut 3 bases from V and 0 bases from J; bases unmatched to any gene: 12. CDR1 and CDR2 (germline): SQVTM, ANQGSEA. This CDR3 contains 18 residues. This CDR3 is CSVEGGQGPLRSYNEQFF. The DNA of the CDR3 is TGCAGCGTTGAGGGGGGACAGGGTCCTTTACGCTCCTACAATGAGCAGTTCTTC.

This chain uses TRBV7-9 with TRBJ1-6, with 8 bases matching TRBD1. The CDR3 spans 13 residues. The J segment lost 8 bases and the V segment lost 6 bases, leaving 3 bases of the junction unmatched. Germline CDR1 SEHNR, CDR2 FQNEAQ (reference sequence). The CDR3 is CASRKTGDSPLHF. Here the CDR3 DNA reads TGTGCCAGCAGAAAGACAGGGGATTCACCCCTCCACTTT.

The rearrangement joins TRBV10-3 to TRBJ1-1; D is uncertain. The CDR3 is 13 amino acids. The V and J ends lost 6 bases and 3 bases respectively, with 11 bases between them. Per the germline V gene, CDR1 is ENHRY and CDR2 is SYGVKD. CDR3 in DNA: TGTGCCATCAGCTGGGAAATGGACACTGAAGCTTTCTTT. It specifies CAISWEMDTEAFF.

This sequence joins TRBV7-2 and TRBJ2-5; D perhaps matches TRBD2 (5 bases). This CDR3 contains 16 residues. Between the trimmed V and J ends, which lost 1 base and 2 bases, there was a span of 14 bases. CDR1 and CDR2 (germline): SGHTA, FQGNSA. The CDR3 spells CASSLGVGILQETQYF. Here the CDR3 DNA reads TGTGCCAGCAGCTTAGGGGTCGGGATATTACAAGAGACCCAGTACTTC.

This rearrangement joins TRBV6-1 to TRBJ1-5; weak D call: TRBD1 (5 bases). This CDR3 has 14 residues. Germline V lookup: CDR1 MNHNS, CDR2 SASEGT. V lost 5 bases to trimming and J lost 7 bases, with 15 bases between them. CDR3 sequence reads: CASSLGVVGQPQHF. CDR3 DNA sequence: TGTGCCAGCAGTTTAGGGGTTGTAGGGCAGCCCCAGCATTTT.

A few counts support this clonotype. The V gene is TRBV28, the J gene TRBJ2-6; D gene uncertain. CDR1 MDHEN and CDR2 SYDVKM come from the germline V gene. V was trimmed by 4 bases and J by 8 bases, leaving 18 bases between them. CDR3 size: 16 residues. CDR3 nucleotides: TGTGCCAGCAGTTCCAACGGACCCTTGAGGACCAACGTCCTGACTTTC. Protein sequence: CASSSNGPLRTNVLTF.

The chain joins TRBV12-3 or TRBV12-4 to TRBJ1-2; D call uncertain. V was cut by 5 bases and J by 4 bases, with 11 bases left in between. CDR3 length: 13 residues. For the CDR3, the DNA is TGTGCCAGCAGTAGCACCCCGGGCTATGGCTACACCTTC. It translates to CASSSTPGYGYTF.

The gene calls are TRBV4-2 and TRBJ1-3; D gene unclear. Germline CDR1 LGHNA, CDR2 YNFKEQ. The V and J ends lost 0 bases and 2 bases respectively, with 11 bases between them. CDR3 length: 16 residues. The DNA of the CDR3 is TGTGCCAGCAGCCAAGATTTGGCTACCACTGGAAACACCATATATTTT. Translation: CASSQDLATTGNTIYF.

The rearrangement uses TRBV25-1 and TRBJ1-5; tentative D call: TRBD1 (5 bases). CDR1 is MGHDK, CDR2 SYGVNS, per germline. V was cut by 7 bases and J by 3 bases, with 10 bases left in between. The CDR3 runs to 13 residues. In nucleotides, the CDR3 is TGTGCCAGCAATTCAGGGTTCAATCAGCCCCAGCATTTT. Its translation: CASNSGFNQPQHF.

The chain joins TRBV5-1 to TRBJ1-2, with a possible D match to TRBD1 (5 bases). The CDR3 has 16 amino acids. CDR1 and CDR2 (germline): SGHRS, YFSETQ. V was shortened by 2 bases and J by 8 bases, with 22 bases between the two germline ends. The CDR3 reads CASSFDPGPTADGYTF. The CDR3 DNA reads TGCGCCAGCAGCTTTGACCCGGGGCCGACGGCGGACGGCTACACCTTC.

The J gene is TRBJ1-5, the V gene TRBV12-5; 7 bases line up with TRBD1. The CDR3 runs 17 residues. V shed 2 bases and J 0 bases; nucleotides not matched to a gene: 7. Per the germline V gene, CDR1 is LGHNT and CDR2 is FRNRAP. Here the CDR3 reads CASGLSLQGYSNQPQHF. The CDR3 DNA sequence: TGTGCTAGTGGTTTGAGCCTACAGGGGTATAGCAATCAGCCCCAGCATTTT.

V and J are TRBV7-6 and TRBJ2-7; the D call may be TRBD1 or TRBD2 (5 bases each). Deletions cut 0 bases from V and 6 bases from J, with 18 bases between. Germline-derived CDR1 and CDR2 are SGHVS and FNYEAQ. The CDR3 has 16 residues. CDR3 region: CASSLAAGRFVGEQYF. CDR3 sequence (DNA): TGTGCCAGCAGCTTAGCGGCAGGGAGATTTGTTGGCGAGCAGTACTTC. The whole variable domain, filled in from reference TRBV7-6 and TRBJ2-7, reads GAGVSQSPRYKVTKRGQDVALRCDPISGHVSLYWYRQALGQGPEFLTYFNYEAQQDKSGLPNDRFSAERPEGSISTLTIQRTEQRDSAMYRCASSLAAGRFVGEQYFGPGTRLTVT.

V and J are TRBV20-1 and TRBJ2-3; D is perhaps TRBD1 (5 bases). The ends were cut back, 6 bases at V and 0 bases at J, with 16 bases in the middle. The length of the CDR3 is 15 residues. Germline-derived CDR1 and CDR2 are DFQATT and SNEGSKA (reference sequence). CDR3 in DNA: TGCAGTGCCGTTACAGGTTCCTCTAGCACAGATACGCAGTATTTT. It encodes CSAVTGSSSTDTQYF.

The chain employs TRBV3-1 and TRBJ1-2; D is uncertain. V lost 1 base, J lost 5 bases, and 20 bases lay in between. This CDR3 has 17 amino acids. The germline V gene has CDR1 LGHDT and CDR2 YNNKEL (reference sequence). The CDR3 DNA sequence: TGTGCCAGCAGCCAAGGCGGACGACATGGGGAATCGTATGGCTACACCTTC. Protein product: CASSQGGRHGESYGYTF. Full variable domain (remainder filled in from reference TRBV3-1 and TRBJ1-2): DTAVSQTPKYLVTQMGNDKSIKCEQNLGHDTMYWYKQDSKKFLKIMFSYNNKELIINETVPNRFSPKSPDKAHLNLHINSLELGDSAVYFCASSQGGRHGESYGYTFGSGTRLTVV.

There are a few counts of this clonotype. J is TRBJ1-2 and V is TRBV29-1; unclear D gene. CDR1 SQVTM and CDR2 ANQGSEA come from the germline V gene. Deletions cut 7 bases from V and 2 bases from J, with 14 bases between. This CDR3 spans 13 amino acids. DNA of the CDR3: TGCAGCGCTTCACGGACGGAAAACTATGGCTACACCTTC. This sequence encodes CSASRTENYGYTF.

The rearrangement uses TRBV18 and TRBJ2-1; D possibly corresponds to TRBD2 (5 bases). The germline V gene has CDR1 KGHSH and CDR2 LQKENI. The V end was cut by 7 bases, the J end by 0 bases, with 10 bases between. The CDR3 covers 14 residues. This CDR3 reads CASYLGSSYNEQFF. CDR3 coding DNA: TGTGCCAGCTATTTGGGGAGCTCCTACAATGAGCAGTTCTTC.

This clonotype was found a few times. CDR3 protein: CASSLQGVGEKLFF. The CDR3 DNA reads TGTGCCAGCAGCTTACAGGGGGTTGGTGAAAAACTGTTTTTT. The chain uses TRBV7-2 and TRBJ1-4; 7 bases line up with TRBD1. The CDR3 is 14 amino acids. CDR1 is SGHTA, CDR2 FQGNSA, per germline. After removal of 2 bases from V and 7 bases from J, the junction contained 4 bases not matched to a gene.

This chain connects TRBV5-1 to TRBJ2-1; 9 nucleotides match TRBD2. Per the germline V gene, CDR1 is SGHRS and CDR2 is YFSETQ. The CDR3 consists of 15 residues. J lost 9 bases, V lost 4 bases, and 11 bases had no gene match. The CDR3 sequence is CASSPRSGGPFEQFF. The DNA for the CDR3 is TGCGCCAGCAGCCCCAGGAGCGGGGGGCCCTTTGAGCAGTTCTTC. The complete variable domain, with remaining parts taken from reference TRBV5-1 and TRBJ2-1, reads KAGVTQTPRYLIKTRGQQVTLSCSPISGHRSVSWYQQTPGQGLQFLFEYFSETQRNKGNFPGRFSGRQFSNSRSEMNVSTLELGDSALYLCASSPRSGGPFEQFFGPGTRLTVL.

This sequence joins TRBV6-6 and TRBJ2-5; tentatively, D is TRBD1 (5 bases). Germline V gives CDR1 MNHNY, CDR2 SVGAGI (reference sequence). The CDR3 contains 15 residues. V lost 5 bases and J 1 base, leaving 14 bases between the germline ends. CDR3 DNA sequence: TGTGCCAGCAGTCTACAGGTTTGGACCCAAGAGACCCAGTACTTC. It encodes CASSLQVWTQETQYF.